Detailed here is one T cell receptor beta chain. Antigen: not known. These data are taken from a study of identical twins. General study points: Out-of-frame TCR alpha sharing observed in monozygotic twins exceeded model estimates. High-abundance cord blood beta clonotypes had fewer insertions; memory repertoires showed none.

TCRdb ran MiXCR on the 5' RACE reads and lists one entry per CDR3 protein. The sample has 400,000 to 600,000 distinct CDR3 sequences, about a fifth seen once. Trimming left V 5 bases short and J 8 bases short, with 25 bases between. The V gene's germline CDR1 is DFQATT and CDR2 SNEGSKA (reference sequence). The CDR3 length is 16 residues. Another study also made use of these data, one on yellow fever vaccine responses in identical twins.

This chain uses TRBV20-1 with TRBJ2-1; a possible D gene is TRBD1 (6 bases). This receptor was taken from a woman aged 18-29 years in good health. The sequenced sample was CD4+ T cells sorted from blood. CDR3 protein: CSAEARGIVYLYEQFF. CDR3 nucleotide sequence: TGCAGTGCTGAAGCAAGGGGGATAGTCTATCTCTATGAGCAGTTCTTC.